The clone carrying this T cell receptor beta chain occurred once. CDR1 is SQVTM and CDR2 is ANQGSEA in the germline V gene. CDR3 length equals 13 residues. Deletions cut 4 bases from V and 4 bases from J, with 13 bases between. These data come from a study of T cells after yellow fever vaccination. TCRdb reanalysed the 5' RACE reads using MiXCR and keeps one entry per CDR3 protein. The sample has around 320,000 distinct CDR3 sequences; around 9.3% are singletons. The TCR was taken from a man aged 18-30 years who received the YFV17D yellow fever vaccine. The starting material was CD4+ T cells sorted from PBMCs, obtained 5 days after the yellow fever booster vaccination. The J gene is TRBJ1-1, the V gene TRBV29-1, with a tentative D call TRBD1 (5 bases). DNA for the CDR3: TGCAGCGTTGGAGGGGACGGGGGCACTGAAGCTTTCTTT. Encoded protein: CSVGGDGGTEAFF.